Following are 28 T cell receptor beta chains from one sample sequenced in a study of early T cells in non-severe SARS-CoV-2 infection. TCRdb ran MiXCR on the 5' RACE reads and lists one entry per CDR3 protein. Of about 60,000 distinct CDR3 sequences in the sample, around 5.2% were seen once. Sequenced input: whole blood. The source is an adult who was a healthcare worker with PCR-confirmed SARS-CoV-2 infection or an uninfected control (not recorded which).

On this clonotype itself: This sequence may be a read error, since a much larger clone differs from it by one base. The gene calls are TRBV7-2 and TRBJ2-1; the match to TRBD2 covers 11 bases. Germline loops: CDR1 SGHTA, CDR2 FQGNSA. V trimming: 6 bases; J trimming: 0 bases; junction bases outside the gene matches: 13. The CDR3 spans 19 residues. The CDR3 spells CASRLLLTSGATSYNEQFF. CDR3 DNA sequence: TGTGCCAGCAGATTACTTCTGACTAGCGGGGCCACCTCCTACAATGAGCAGTTCTTC.

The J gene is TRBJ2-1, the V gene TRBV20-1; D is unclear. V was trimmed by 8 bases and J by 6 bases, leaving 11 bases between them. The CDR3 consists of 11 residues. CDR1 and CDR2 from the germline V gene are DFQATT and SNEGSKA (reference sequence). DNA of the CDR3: TGCAGTCCGGCCCGAGGCAATGAGCAGTTCTTC. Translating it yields CSPARGNEQFF.

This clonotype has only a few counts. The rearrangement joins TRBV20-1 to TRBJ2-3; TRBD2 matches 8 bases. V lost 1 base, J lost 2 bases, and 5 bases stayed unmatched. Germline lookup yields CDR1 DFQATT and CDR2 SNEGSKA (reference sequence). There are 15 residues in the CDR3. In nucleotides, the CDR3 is TGCAGTGCTAGAGTACCGGGAGGGCCCACAGATACGCAGTATTTT. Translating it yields CSARVPGGPTDTQYF.

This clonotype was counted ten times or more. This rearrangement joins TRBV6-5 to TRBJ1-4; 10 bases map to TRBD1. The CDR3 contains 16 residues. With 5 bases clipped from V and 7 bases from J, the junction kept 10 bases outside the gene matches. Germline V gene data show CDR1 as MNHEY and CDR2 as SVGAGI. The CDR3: CASSVRPGQGREKLFF. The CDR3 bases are TGTGCCAGCAGTGTCCGCCCGGGACAGGGGCGTGAAAAACTGTTTTTT.

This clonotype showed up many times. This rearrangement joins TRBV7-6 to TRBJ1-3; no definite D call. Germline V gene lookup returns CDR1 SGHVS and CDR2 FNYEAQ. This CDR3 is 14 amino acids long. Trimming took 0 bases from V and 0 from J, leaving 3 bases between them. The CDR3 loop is CASSLAVSGNTIYF. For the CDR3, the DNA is TGTGCCAGCAGCTTAGCGGTCTCTGGAAACACCATATATTTT.

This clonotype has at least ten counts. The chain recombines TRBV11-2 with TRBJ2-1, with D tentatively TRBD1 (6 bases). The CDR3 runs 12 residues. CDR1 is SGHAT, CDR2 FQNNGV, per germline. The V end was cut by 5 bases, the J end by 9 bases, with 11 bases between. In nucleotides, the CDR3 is TGTGCCAGCAGCCACAGGGCCGGTGAGCAGTTCTTC. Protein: CASSHRAGEQFF.

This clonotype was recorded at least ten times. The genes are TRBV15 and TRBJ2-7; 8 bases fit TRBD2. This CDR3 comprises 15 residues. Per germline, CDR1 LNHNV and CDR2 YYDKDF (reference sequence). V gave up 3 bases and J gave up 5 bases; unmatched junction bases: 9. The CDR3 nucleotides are TGTGCCACCAGCAGTCTCGGGAGGGGCGCCGACGAGCAGTACTTC. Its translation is CATSSLGRGADEQYF.

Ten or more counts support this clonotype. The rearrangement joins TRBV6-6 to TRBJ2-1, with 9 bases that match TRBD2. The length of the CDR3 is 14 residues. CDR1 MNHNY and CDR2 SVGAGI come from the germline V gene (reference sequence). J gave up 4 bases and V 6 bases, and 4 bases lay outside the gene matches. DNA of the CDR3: TGTGCCAGCAGGGGACTAGCAACGTACAATGAGCAGTTCTTC. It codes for CASRGLATYNEQFF.

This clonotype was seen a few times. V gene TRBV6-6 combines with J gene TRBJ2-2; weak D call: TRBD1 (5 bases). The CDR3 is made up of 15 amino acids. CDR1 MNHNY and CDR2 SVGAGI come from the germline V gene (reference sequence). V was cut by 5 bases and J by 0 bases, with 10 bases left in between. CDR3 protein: CASSPDTSNTGELFF. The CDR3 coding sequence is TGTGCCAGCAGTCCGGACACCTCGAACACCGGGGAGCTGTTTTTT.

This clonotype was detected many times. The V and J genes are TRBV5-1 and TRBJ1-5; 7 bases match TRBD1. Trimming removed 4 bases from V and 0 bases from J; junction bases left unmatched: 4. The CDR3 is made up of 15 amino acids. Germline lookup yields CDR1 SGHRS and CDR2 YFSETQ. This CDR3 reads CASSPGQYSNQPQHF. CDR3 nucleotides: TGCGCCAGCAGCCCGGGACAGTATAGCAATCAGCCCCAGCATTTT.

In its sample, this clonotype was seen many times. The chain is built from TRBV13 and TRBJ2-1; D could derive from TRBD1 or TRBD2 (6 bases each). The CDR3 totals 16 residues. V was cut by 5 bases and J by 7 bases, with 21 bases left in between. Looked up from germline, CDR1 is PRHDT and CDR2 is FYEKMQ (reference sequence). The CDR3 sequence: CASSENLGGLRNEQFF. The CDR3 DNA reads TGTGCCAGCAGCGAGAATTTGGGGGGCCTACGGAATGAGCAGTTCTTC.

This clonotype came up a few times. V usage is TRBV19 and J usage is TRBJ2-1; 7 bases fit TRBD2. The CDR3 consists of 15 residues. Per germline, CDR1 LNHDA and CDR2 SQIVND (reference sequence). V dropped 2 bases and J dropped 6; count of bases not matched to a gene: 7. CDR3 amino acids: CASSIFAGEGNEQFF. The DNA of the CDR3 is TGTGCCAGTAGTATATTCGCGGGAGAGGGCAATGAGCAGTTCTTC.

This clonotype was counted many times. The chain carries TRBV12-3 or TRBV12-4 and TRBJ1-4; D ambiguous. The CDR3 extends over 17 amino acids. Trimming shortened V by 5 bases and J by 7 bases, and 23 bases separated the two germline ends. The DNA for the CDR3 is TGTGCCAGCAGTCCCTTGAGGCGAGAAGGGATGGCTGAAAAACTGTTTTTT. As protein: CASSPLRREGMAEKLFF.

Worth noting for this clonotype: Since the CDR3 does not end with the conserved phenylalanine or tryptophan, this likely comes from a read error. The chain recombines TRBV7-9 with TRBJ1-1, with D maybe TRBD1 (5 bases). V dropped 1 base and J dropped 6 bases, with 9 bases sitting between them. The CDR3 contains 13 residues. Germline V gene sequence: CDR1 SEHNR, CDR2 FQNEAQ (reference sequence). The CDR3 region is CASSLGQFAEAFL. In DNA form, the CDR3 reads TGTGCCAGCAGCTTAGGACAGTTCGCTGAAGCTTTCCTT.

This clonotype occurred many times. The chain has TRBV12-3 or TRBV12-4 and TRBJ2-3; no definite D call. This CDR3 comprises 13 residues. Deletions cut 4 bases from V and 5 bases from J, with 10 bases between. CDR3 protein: CASSYDGQDTQYF. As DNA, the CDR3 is TGTGCCAGCAGTTACGACGGGCAAGATACGCAGTATTTT.

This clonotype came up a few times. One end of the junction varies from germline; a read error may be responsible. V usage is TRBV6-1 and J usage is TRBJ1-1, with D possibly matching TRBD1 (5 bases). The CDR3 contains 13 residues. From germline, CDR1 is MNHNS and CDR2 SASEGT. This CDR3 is CASTEWGITEAFF. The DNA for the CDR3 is TGTGCCAGCACTGAATGGGGCATCACTGAAGCTTTCTTT.

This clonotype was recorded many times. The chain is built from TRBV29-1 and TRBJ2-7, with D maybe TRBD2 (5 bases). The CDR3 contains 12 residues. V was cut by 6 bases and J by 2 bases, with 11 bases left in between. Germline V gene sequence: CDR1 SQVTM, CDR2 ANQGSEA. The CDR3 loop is CSVRSGTYEQYF. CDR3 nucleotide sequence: TGCAGCGTCAGAAGCGGTACCTACGAGCAGTACTTC.

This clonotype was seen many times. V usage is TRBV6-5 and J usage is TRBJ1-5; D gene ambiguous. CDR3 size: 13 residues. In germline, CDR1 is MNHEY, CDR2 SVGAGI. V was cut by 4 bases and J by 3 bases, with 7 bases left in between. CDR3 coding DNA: TGTGCCAGCAGTTGTAGGGTCAATCAGCCCCAGCATTTT. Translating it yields CASSCRVNQPQHF.

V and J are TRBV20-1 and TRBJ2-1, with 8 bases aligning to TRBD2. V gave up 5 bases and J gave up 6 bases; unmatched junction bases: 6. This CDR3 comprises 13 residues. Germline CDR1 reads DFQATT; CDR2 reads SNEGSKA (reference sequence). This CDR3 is CSAPGTRGNEQFF. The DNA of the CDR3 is TGCAGTGCTCCCGGGACTAGAGGCAATGAGCAGTTCTTC.

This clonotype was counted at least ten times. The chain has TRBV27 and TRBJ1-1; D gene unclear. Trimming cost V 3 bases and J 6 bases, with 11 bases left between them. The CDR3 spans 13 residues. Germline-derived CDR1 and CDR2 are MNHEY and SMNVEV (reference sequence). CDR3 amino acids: CASSFPPPAEAFF. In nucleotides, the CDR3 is TGTGCCAGCAGTTTCCCCCCGCCGGCTGAAGCTTTCTTT.

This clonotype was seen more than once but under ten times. The CDR3 sequence: CASGYQPGQGDYGYTF. As DNA, the CDR3 is TGTGCCAGCGGGTATCAGCCCGGACAGGGAGACTATGGCTACACCTTC. The chain is built from TRBV7-9 and TRBJ1-2; 8 nucleotides match TRBD1. V dropped 8 bases and J dropped 3; count of bases not matched to a gene: 14. This CDR3 is built from 16 residues. Germline CDR1 reads SEHNR; CDR2 reads FQNEAQ (reference sequence).

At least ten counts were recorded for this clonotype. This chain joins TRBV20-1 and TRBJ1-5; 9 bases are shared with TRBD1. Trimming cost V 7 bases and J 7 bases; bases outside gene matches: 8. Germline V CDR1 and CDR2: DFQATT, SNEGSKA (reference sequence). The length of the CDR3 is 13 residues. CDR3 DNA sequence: TGCAGTGTTGGGCGGACAGGGGACCAGCCCCAGCATTTT. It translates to CSVGRTGDQPQHF.

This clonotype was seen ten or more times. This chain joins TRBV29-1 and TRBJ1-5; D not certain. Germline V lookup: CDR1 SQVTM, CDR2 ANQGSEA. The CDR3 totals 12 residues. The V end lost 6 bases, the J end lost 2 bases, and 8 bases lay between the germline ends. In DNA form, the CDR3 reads TGCAGCGTGGGCGAGGGCAATCAGCCCCAGCATTTT. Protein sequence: CSVGEGNQPQHF.

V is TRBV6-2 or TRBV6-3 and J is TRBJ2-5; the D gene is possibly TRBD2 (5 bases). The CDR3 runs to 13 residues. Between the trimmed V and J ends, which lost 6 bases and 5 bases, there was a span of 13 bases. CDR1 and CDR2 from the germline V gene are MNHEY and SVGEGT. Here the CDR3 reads CASREGLGETQYF. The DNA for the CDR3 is TGTGCCAGCAGAGAGGGTCTCGGGGAGACCCAGTACTTC.

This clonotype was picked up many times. CDR3 in DNA: TGTGCCAGCAGCCCTCCGGGACAGGGGGCTTTTGACTATGGCTACACCTTC. The encoded protein is CASSPPGQGAFDYGYTF. V usage is TRBV4-2 and J usage is TRBJ1-2; 12 nucleotides align to TRBD1. Germline trimming cut 4 bases from V and 3 bases from J; bases unmatched to any gene: 9. Germline V gene data show CDR1 as LGHNA and CDR2 as YNFKEQ. The CDR3 runs to 17 residues.

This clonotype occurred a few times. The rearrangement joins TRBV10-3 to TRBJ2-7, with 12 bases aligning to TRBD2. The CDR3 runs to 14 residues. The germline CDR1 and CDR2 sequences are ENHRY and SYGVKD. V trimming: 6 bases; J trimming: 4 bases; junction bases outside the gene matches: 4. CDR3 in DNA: TGTGCCATCAGCCTAGCGGGAGGGCCGTACGAGCAGTACTTC. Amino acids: CAISLAGGPYEQYF.

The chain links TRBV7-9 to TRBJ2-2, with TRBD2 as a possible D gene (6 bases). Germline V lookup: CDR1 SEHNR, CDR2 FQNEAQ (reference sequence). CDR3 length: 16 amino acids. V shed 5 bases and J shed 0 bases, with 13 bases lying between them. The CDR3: CASSESGVANTGELFF. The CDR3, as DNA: TGTGCCAGCAGCGAATCGGGAGTAGCGAACACCGGGGAGCTGTTTTTT.

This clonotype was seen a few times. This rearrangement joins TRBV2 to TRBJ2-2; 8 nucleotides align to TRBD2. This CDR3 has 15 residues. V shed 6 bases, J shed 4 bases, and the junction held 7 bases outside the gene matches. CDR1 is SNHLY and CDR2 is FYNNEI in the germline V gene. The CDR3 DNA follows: TGTGCCAGCAGAGTAAGCGGGGGCCCCACCGGGGAGCTGTTTTTT. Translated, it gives CASRVSGGPTGELFF.